This entry is about one T cell receptor (beta chain). Its specificity is unknown. These data belong to a study of shared clonotypes between healthy human individuals. Study context: Used for every donor were three CD4 naive, three CD4 memory, two CD8 naive and one CD8 memory plate. Study results and limitations: An anticipated effect of sequencing depth on clonotype sharing among donors was recognized.

The test was conducted at deep level. The table came from immunoSEQ multiplex PCR; TCRdb's copy has only in-frame clones and leaves some out. The sample consists of some 2.1 million clones, just under 95% of them appearing once. Germline CDR1 and CDR2: SGHVS and FQNEAQ. The CDR3 runs to 13 residues. Trimming removed 5 bases from V and 2 bases from J, with 10 bases in between. In the naive CD8 group, cells lacked CD45RO and were positively selected for CCR7, so terminally differentiated effector memory CD45RA+ cells were left out. The J gene is TRBJ2-7, the V gene TRBV7-8; D ambiguous. The receptor was derived from a man younger than 35 in good health. What was sequenced was naive CD8+ T cells sorted from blood. CDR3 region: CASSGASTYEQYF. The CDR3 DNA follows: TGTGCCAGCAGCGGCGCCTCGACCTACGAGCAGTACTTC.